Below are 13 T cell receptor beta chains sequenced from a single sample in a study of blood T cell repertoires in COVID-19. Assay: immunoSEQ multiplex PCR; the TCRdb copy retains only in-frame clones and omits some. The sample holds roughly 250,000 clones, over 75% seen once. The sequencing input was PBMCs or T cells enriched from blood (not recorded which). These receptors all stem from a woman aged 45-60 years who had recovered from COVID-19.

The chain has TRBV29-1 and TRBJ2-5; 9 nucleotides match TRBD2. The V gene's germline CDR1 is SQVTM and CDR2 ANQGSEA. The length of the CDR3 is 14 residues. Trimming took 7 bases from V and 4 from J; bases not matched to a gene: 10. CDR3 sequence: CSARPAGGIETQYF. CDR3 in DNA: TGCAGCGCTAGGCCGGCGGGAGGGATAGAGACCCAGTACTTC.

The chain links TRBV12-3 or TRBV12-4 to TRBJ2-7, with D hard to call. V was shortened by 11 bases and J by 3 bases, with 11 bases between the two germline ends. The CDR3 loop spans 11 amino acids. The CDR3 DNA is TGTGCCTCCCAGAACCGCTACGAGCAGTACTTC. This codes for CASQNRYEQYF.

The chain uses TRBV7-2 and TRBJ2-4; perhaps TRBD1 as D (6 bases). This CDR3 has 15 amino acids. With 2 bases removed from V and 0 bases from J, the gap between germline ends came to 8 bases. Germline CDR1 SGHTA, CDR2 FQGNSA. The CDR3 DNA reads TGTGCCAGCAGCTTATCAGGGGTAGCCAAAAACATTCAGTACTTC. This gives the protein CASSLSGVAKNIQYF.

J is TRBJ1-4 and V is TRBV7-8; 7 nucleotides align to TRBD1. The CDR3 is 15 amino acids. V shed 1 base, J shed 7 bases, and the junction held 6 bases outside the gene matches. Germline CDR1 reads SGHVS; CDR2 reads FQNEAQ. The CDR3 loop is CASSLVGQLVEKLFF. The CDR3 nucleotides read TGTGCCAGCAGCTTAGTGGGACAGCTTGTTGAAAAACTGTTTTTT.

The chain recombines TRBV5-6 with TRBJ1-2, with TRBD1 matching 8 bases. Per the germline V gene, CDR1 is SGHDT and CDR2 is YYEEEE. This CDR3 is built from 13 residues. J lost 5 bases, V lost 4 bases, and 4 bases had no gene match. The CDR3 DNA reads TGTGCCAGCAGCGGAACAGGGGGATATGGCTACACCTTC. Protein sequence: CASSGTGGYGYTF. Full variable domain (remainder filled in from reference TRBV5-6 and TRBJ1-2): DAGVTQSPTHLIKTRGQQVTLRCSPKSGHDTVSWYQQALGQGPQFIFQYYEEEERQRGNFPDRFSGHQFPNYSSELNVNALLLGDSALYLCASSGTGGYGYTFGSGTRLTVV.

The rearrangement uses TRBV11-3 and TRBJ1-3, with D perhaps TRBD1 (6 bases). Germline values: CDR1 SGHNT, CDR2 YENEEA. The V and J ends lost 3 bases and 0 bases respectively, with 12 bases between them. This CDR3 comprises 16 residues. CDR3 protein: CASSFGQPGSGNTIYF. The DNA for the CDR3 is TGTGCCAGCAGCTTTGGACAGCCCGGCTCTGGAAACACCATATATTTT.

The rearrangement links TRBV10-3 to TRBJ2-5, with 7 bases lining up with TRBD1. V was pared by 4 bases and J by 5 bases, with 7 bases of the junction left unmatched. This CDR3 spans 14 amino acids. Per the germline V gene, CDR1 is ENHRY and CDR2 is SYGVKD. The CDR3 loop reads CAISGGHRGETQYF. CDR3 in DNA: TGTGCCATCAGTGGAGGTCACAGGGGTGAGACCCAGTACTTC.

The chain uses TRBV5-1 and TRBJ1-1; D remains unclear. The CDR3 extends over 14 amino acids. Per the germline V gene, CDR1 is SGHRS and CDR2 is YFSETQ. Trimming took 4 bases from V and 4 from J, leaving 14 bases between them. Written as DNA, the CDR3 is TGCGCCAGCAGCCCCGAGACTTTATCCACTGAAGCTTTCTTT. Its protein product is CASSPETLSTEAFF.

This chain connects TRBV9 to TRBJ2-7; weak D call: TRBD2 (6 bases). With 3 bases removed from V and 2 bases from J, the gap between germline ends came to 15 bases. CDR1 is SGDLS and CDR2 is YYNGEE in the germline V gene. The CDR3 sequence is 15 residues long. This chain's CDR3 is CASSAPGLDTYEQYF. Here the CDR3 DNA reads TGTGCCAGCAGCGCCCCGGGACTCGATACCTACGAGCAGTACTTC.

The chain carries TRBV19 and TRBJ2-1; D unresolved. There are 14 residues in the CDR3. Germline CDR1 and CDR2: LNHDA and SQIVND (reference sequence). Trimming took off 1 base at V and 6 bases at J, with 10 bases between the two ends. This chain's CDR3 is CASSIGPSSNEQFF. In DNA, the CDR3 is TGTGCCAGTAGTATAGGACCTAGTTCCAATGAGCAGTTCTTC.

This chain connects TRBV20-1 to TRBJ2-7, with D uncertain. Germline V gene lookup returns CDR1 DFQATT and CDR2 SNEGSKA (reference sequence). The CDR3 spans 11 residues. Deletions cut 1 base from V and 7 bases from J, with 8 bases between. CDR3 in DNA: TGCAGTGCTAGAGGCCCCAGGGAGCAGTACTTC. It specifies CSARGPREQYF.

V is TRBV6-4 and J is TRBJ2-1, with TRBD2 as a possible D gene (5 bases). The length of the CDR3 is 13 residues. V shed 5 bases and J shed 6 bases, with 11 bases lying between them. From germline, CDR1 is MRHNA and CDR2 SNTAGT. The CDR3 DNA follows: TGTGCCAGCAGTCGAGGGCCAGGCAATGAGCAGTTCTTC. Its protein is CASSRGPGNEQFF.

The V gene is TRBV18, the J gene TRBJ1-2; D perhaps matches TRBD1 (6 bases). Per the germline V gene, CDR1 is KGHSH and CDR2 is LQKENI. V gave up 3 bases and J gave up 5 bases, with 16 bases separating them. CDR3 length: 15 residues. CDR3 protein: CASSPGDRLGYGYTF. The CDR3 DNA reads TGTGCCAGCTCACCGGGAGACAGGTTGGGGTATGGCTACACCTTC.